Described below is a single T cell receptor (beta chain) sequence and its context. Clones were read by immunoSEQ multiplex PCR, and TCRdb kept only the in-frame ones, dropping some. The data show about 300,000 clones, approximately 76% seen once. The ends were cut back, 5 bases at V and 1 base at J, with 20 bases in the middle. Germline V gene data show CDR1 as SEHNR and CDR2 as FQNEAQ (reference sequence). CDR3 length equals 17 residues. The sample originates from a study of cytotoxic CD8 clonotypes in ibrutinib-treated CLL. TCR beta libraries used 2 to 2.5 micrograms of genomic DNA from cryopreserved PBMCs.

The clonotype was recovered from a human donor with chronic lymphocytic leukemia. Source: PBMCs, taken at disease progression, from a patient treated with ibrutinib. V is TRBV7-9 and J is TRBJ1-1, with a weak D call TRBD1 (5 bases). The CDR3 sequence is CASSTKPRDGENTEAFF. CDR3 nucleotides: TGTGCCAGCAGCACCAAACCTAGGGACGGGGAGAACACTGAAGCTTTCTTT.